The clone carrying this T cell receptor beta chain has just one count. Its cognate antigen is unknown. Trimming stripped 5 bases from V and 3 bases from J, with 14 bases between. The CDR3 consists of 14 residues. Looked up from germline, CDR1 is MGHDK and CDR2 is SYGVNS. Produced via immunoSEQ multiplex PCR; TCRdb's table is partial and in-frame only. The data contain about 92,000 clones, roughly 93% of them singletons. This record belongs to a study of T cell responses to AZD1222 COVID-19 vaccine. Whole-study findings and limits: Once two AZD1222 doses were given, Spike-specific TCR breadth and depth went up.

The sequence came from an adult in good health. This specimen was peripheral blood, taken on day 0 of AZD1222 vaccination. V is TRBV25-1 and J is TRBJ2-7; the D gene is possibly TRBD2 (5 bases). The CDR3 here is CASSFGRGNYEQYF. The CDR3 DNA follows: TGTGCCAGCAGTTTCGGACGGGGAAACTACGAGCAGTACTTC.